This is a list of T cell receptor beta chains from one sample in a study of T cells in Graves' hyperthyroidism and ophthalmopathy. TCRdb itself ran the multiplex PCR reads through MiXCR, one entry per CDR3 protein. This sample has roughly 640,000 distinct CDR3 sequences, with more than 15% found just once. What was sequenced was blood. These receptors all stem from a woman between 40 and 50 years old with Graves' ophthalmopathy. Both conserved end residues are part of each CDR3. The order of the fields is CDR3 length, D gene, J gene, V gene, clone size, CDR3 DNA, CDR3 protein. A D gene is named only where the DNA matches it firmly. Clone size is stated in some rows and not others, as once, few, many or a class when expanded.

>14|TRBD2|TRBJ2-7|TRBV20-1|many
TGCAGTGCTAGAGATCTAGCGGTTGTGGCCGAGCAGTACTTC
CSARDLAVVAEQYF
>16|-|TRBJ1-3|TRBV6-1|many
TGTGCCAGCAGTCCCTCGGGACGGTACTCTGGAAACACCATATATTTT
CASSPSGRYSGNTIYF
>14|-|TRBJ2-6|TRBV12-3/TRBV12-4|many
TGTGCCAGCAGCCCCAGGGATGGGGCCAACGTCCTGACTTTC
CASSPRDGANVLTF
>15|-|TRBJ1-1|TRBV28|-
TGTGCCAGCAGCGTTGTTGGTATAATGAACACTGAAGCTTTCTTT
CASSVVGIMNTEAFF
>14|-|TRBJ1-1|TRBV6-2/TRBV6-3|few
TGTGCCAGCAGTTCCATGGGAGGAAGCACTGAAGCTTTCTTT
CASSSMGGSTEAFF
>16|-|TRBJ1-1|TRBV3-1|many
TGTGCCAGCAGCCAAGGTCTAGGGGCAGGAAGAACTGAAGCTTTCTTT
CASSQGLGAGRTEAFF
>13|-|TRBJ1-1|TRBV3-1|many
TGTGCCAGCGGACGGCGGTGGGACACTGAAGCTTTCTTT
CASGRRWDTEAFF
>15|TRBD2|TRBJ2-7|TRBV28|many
TGTGCCAGCAGTCCTAGCGGGAGTCCCTCCTACGAGCAGTACTTC
CASSPSGSPSYEQYF
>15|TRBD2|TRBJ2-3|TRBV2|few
TGTGCCAGCAGTGAAGCGCGGGGGGCCGGAGATACGCAGTATTTT
CASSEARGAGDTQYF
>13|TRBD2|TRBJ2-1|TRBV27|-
TGTGCCAGCAGTTCGTCCGGGGGGAGGGAGCAGTTCTTC
CASSSSGGREQFF
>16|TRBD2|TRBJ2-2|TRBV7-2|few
TGTGCCAGCAGCTTGGGACTAGCGGGGGGCACCGGGGAGCTGTTTTTT
CASSLGLAGGTGELFF
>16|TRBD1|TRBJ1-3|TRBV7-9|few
TGTGCCAGCAGCTTACGGACAGGGACCTCTGGAAACACCATATATTTT
CASSLRTGTSGNTIYF
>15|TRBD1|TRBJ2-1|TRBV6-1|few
TGTGCCAGCAGTGAAGGCCAGGGGGTTTACAATGAGCAGTTCTTC
CASSEGQGVYNEQFF
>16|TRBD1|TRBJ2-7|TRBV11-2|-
TGTGCCAGCAGCCAAGATATTGGGACAGGGGACTACGAGCAGTACTTC
CASSQDIGTGDYEQYF
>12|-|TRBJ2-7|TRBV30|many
TGTGCCTGGAGTGTACTGGGGAGGGAGCAGTACTTC
CAWSVLGREQYF
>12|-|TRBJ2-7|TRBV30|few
TGTGCCTGGAGTCTTGGGATGGGCGAGCAGTACTTC
CAWSLGMGEQYF
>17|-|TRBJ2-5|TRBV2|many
TGTGCCAGCCAAAAAAGTTGGCAGGTTATGTACCAAGAGACCCAGTACTTC
CASQKSWQVMYQETQYF
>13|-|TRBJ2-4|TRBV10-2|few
TGCGCCAGCAGTGAACGAGACAGTGATCGTTTGTACTTC
CASSERDSDRLYF
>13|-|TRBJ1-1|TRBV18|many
TGTGCCAGCTGGAGCAGGGCGGGCACTGAAGCTTTCTTT
CASWSRAGTEAFF
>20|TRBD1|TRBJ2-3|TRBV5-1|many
TGCGCCAGCAGCTTGAGGGACAGGGGACATTTTGGAGAATTAACAGATACGCAGTATTTT
CASSLRDRGHFGELTDTQYF
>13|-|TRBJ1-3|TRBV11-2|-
TGTGCCAGCAGCTTGACACAGGGAAACACCATATATTTT
CASSLTQGNTIYF
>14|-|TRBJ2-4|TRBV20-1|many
TGCAGTGCTAGAGTAGGCTTGACCAAAAACATTCAGTACTTC
CSARVGLTKNIQYF
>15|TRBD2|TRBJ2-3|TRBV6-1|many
TGTGCCAGCAGTGTGAGCGGGGGGGCCGCGGATACGCAGTATTTT
CASSVSGGAADTQYF
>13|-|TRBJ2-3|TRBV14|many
TGTGCCAGCAGCTTTGGACCCCGGAATACGCAGTATTTT
CASSFGPRNTQYF
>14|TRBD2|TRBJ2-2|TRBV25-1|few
TGTGCCAGCAGTGATCCCAGCGGGGCCGGGGAGCTGTTTTTT
CASSDPSGAGELFF
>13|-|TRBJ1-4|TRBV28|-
TGTGCCAGCACCACGGAGGCTAATGAAAAACTGTTTTTT
CASTTEANEKLFF
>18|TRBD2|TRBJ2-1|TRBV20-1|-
TGCAGTGCTAGCGGTCCTAGCGGGAGGGGGCCCTCCTACAATGAGCAGTTCTTC
CSASGPSGRGPSYNEQFF
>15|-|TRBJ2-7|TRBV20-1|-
TGCAGTGCTAGAGATCTTGGTAGCGGCTTCTACGAGCAGTACTTC
CSARDLGSGFYEQYF
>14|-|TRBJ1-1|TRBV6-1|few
TGTGCCAGCAGTGTAGTGGGAGGCTTCACTGAAGCTTTCTTT
CASSVVGGFTEAFF
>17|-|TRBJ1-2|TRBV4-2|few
TGTGCCAGCAGCCAAGGGGGGTCAGGGGACTATGGCTATGGCTACACCTTC
CASSQGGSGDYGYGYTF
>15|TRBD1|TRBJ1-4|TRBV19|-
TGTGCCAGTAGTATAGTTGGGGACAGTCTGGAAAAACTGTTTTTT
CASSIVGDSLEKLFF
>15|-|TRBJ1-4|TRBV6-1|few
TGTGCCAGCAGTACTGACAGAGCAACTAATGAAAAACTGTTTTTT
CASSTDRATNEKLFF
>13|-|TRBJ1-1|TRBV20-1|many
TGCAGTGCCAGGCCTCCGGTGAACACTGAAGCTTTCTTT
CSARPPVNTEAFF
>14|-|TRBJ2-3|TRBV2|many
TGTGCCAGCAGTGATCGGACAGCTACAGATACGCAGTATTTT
CASSDRTATDTQYF
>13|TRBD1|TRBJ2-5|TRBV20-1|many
TGCAGTGCTAGAGAACAGGGGGGAGAGACCCAGTACTTC
CSAREQGGETQYF
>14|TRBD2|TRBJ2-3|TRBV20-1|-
TGCAGTGCTAGACCTAGCGGGGGGGCAGGCTTGAAGTATTTT
CSARPSGGAGLKYF
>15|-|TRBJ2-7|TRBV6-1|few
TGTGCCAGCAGTGAACGTCCGGGGCTCTCCTACGAGCAGTACTTC
CASSERPGLSYEQYF
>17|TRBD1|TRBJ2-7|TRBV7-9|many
TGTGCCAGCAGCTCGGGACCCTGGACAGGGGGTACATACGAGCAGTACTTC
CASSSGPWTGGTYEQYF
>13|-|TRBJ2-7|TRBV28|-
TGTGCCAGCAGTTTGTTAGGTCCCTACGAGCAGTACTTC
CASSLLGPYEQYF
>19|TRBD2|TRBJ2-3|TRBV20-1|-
TGCAGTGCCCGAGACCCTCTAGCGGGAGGGCCTGAGCGCACAGATACGCAGTATTTT
CSARDPLAGGPERTDTQYF
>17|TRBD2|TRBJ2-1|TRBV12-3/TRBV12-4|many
TGTGCCAGCCTCGACACTAGCGGGGGGATTTCCTACAATGAGCAGTTCTTC
CASLDTSGGISYNEQFF
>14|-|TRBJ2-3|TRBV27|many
TGTGCCAGCAGTTTGATCGGGAGTCGAGATACGCAGTATTTT
CASSLIGSRDTQYF
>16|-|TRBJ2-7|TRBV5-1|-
TGCGCCAGCAGCCCAAGGGGGACTGAGAGCTCCTACGAGCAGTACTTC
CASSPRGTESSYEQYF